The 26 T cell receptor beta chains presented below share a single source sample, sequenced in a study of cytomegalovirus exposure and HLA in healthy donors (dated by TCRdb to between 2016 and 2019). The library was made by the immunoSEQ multiplex PCR assay. For the multiplex PCR, a mixture combining 60 forward primers for TCR Vbeta segments and 13 reverse primers for TCR Jbeta segments was used. TCRdb obtained this table from immuneACCESS and retained in-frame rearrangements with V and J assigned. These tables miss some clones; where compared with another copy, unresolved V genes account for less than half of the shortfall, and the remainder is unexplained. Counted in this sample were about 130,000 clones; 65% to 90% of them appeared once. The ten largest account for 3% of the sample. Source material: PBMCs. The receptors shown here come from a young woman in good health and CMV-seropositive.

With regard to this clone: One end of the junction fails to match germline, which may point to a read error. The chain carries TRBV7-9 and TRBJ2-2; D is ambiguous. CDR1 and CDR2 (germline): SEHNR, FQNEAQ (reference sequence). The CDR3 is 12 residues long. The CDR3 bases are TGTTCCAGCAGCGCGGCTGTCGGGGAGCTGTTTTTT. Encoded protein: CSSSAAVGELFF.

V usage is TRBV15 and J usage is TRBJ2-4, with D tentatively TRBD2 (6 bases). This CDR3 has 14 amino acids. CDR1 is LNHNV and CDR2 is YYDKDF in the germline V gene (reference sequence). V was cut by 0 bases and J by 6 bases, with 9 bases left in between. CDR3 DNA: TGTGCCACCAGCAGAGAGGAGGGACTAAACATTCAGTACTTC. Its translation: CATSREEGLNIQYF.

The chain joins TRBV4-1 to TRBJ1-4, with TRBD1 identical over 8 bases. Germline V gene sequence: CDR1 MGHRA, CDR2 YSYEKL. J was trimmed by 0 bases and V by 2 bases; bases with no gene match: 5. CDR3 length: 17 residues. The CDR3, as DNA: TGCGCCAGCAGCCAACTCGGACAGGGCGCAACTAATGAAAAACTGTTTTTT. This translates into CASSQLGQGATNEKLFF.

The rearrangement links TRBV6-5 to TRBJ2-3; 9 positions match TRBD2. Germline CDR1 MNHEY, CDR2 SVGAGI. The V and J ends lost 7 bases and 4 bases, in that order; junction bases with no gene match: 3. The CDR3 has 13 residues. The chain's CDR3 is CASNGGGADTQYF. In DNA form, the CDR3 reads TGTGCCAGCAATGGCGGGGGGGCAGATACGCAGTATTTT.

V is TRBV28 and J is TRBJ2-1, with D uncertain. The CDR3 is 12 amino acids. V dropped 6 bases and J dropped 8 bases, with 11 bases sitting between them. Germline V gives CDR1 MDHEN, CDR2 SYDVKM. This CDR3 reads CASSPARDEQFF. In DNA form, the CDR3 reads TGTGCCAGCAGCCCTGCTCGGGATGAGCAGTTCTTC.

This clone was seen only a few times. The V gene is TRBV4-1, the J gene TRBJ2-7; TRBD2 matches 8 bases. This CDR3 contains 15 residues. In germline, CDR1 is MGHRA, CDR2 YSYEKL. The V segment lost 0 bases and the J segment 1 base; nucleotides outside the gene matches: 2. The CDR3 protein is CASSQERGGSYEQYF. The DNA for the CDR3 is TGCGCCAGCAGCCAAGAACGGGGGGGGTCCTACGAGCAGTACTTC.

The chain is built from TRBV19 and TRBJ1-1; TRBD1 matches at 7 bases. The CDR3 contains 17 residues. Germline V gives CDR1 LNHDA, CDR2 SQIVND (reference sequence). Trimming removed 7 bases from V and 1 base from J; junction bases left unmatched: 15. The CDR3 region is CASTHAYRGYENTEAFF. The CDR3 DNA reads TGTGCCAGTACCCACGCGTACAGGGGTTACGAGAACACTGAAGCTTTCTTT.

The chain recombines TRBV14 with TRBJ2-3, with D uncertain. The V end lost 4 bases, the J end lost 2 bases, and 7 bases lay between the germline ends. Germline CDR1 reads SGHDN; CDR2 reads FVKESK. This CDR3 comprises 13 residues. The CDR3 region has the DNA TGTGCCAGCAGCCGCTGGCCCACAGATACGCAGTATTTT. It translates to CASSRWPTDTQYF.

A note on this clone: The DNA is omitted, as the CDR3 cannot be located on it reliably, and the CDR3 follows TCRdb's listing. V gene TRBV20-1 combines with J gene TRBJ1-2. The CDR3 is 11 residues long, ends included. CDR1 DFQATT and CDR2 SNEGSKA come from the germline V gene (reference sequence). CDR3 amino acids: CSAKFGEGYTF.

The rearrangement uses TRBV4-1 and TRBJ2-1; D unclear. The germline gives CDR1 MGHRA, CDR2 YSYEKL. CDR3 size: 11 residues. Trimming cost V 6 bases and J 4 bases, with 4 bases left between them. CDR3 sequence: CASRSYNEQFF. The CDR3 DNA is TGCGCCAGCAGGTCTTACAATGAGCAGTTCTTC.

This clone was counted once. CDR3 protein: CASSYSEGLVENIQYF. For the CDR3, the DNA is TGTGCCAGCAGTTACTCGGAGGGGTTAGTAGAAAACATTCAGTACTTC. This chain uses TRBV6-7 with TRBJ2-4, with D perhaps matching TRBD2 (6 bases). TRBV6-7 is an ORF; its function is uncertain. This CDR3 region has 16 residues. V was shortened by 0 bases and J by 5 bases, with 14 bases between the two germline ends.

The V gene is TRBV28, the J gene TRBJ2-7; possible D gene TRBD2, 5 bases. Germline V lookup: CDR1 MDHEN, CDR2 SYDVKM. This CDR3 region has 14 residues. V was shortened by 3 bases and J by 4 bases, with 13 bases between the two germline ends. The CDR3, as DNA: TGTGCCAGCAGTTTCGGTCTAGGAGGTTACGAGCAGTACTTC. Translated, it gives CASSFGLGGYEQYF.

The chain is built from TRBV6-1 and TRBJ2-1, with 11 bases lining up with TRBD2. The V and J ends lost 2 bases and 7 bases, in that order; junction bases with no gene match: 10. Germline assignment: CDR1 MNHNS and CDR2 SASEGT. The length of the CDR3 is 17 residues. The CDR3 DNA is TGTGCCAGCAGTGAATGGAGAGGAACTAGCGGGGGTAATGAGCAGTTCTTC. Translation: CASSEWRGTSGGNEQFF.

The chain couples TRBV29-1 to TRBJ2-5; D gene uncertain. The CDR3 totals 13 residues. The V and J ends lost 8 bases and 2 bases respectively, with 15 bases between them. CDR1 SQVTM and CDR2 ANQGSEA come from the germline V gene. Here the CDR3 DNA reads TGCAGCTACCTGCGAACCTTTCAAGAGACCCAGTACTTC. This translates into CSYLRTFQETQYF.

The CDR3 here is CASSPGGDEQYF. CDR3 nucleotides: TGTGCCAGTAGTCCGGGGGGGGACGAGCAGTACTTC. The V call is TRBV19, the J call TRBJ2-7, with TRBD2 matching over 8 bases. The CDR3 covers 12 residues. In germline, CDR1 is LNHDA, CDR2 SQIVND (reference sequence). Trimming cost V 5 bases and J 5 bases; bases outside gene matches: 2.

The J gene is TRBJ2-1, the V gene TRBV4-1, with 11 bases that match TRBD1. The CDR3 length is 15 residues. After removal of 4 bases from V and 8 bases from J, the junction contained 7 bases not matched to a gene. The V gene's germline CDR1 is MGHRA and CDR2 YSYEKL. The CDR3 DNA follows: TGCGCCAGCAGCCGCGGACAGGGGGCGGTGGATGAGCAGTTCTTC. Encoded protein: CASSRGQGAVDEQFF.

The genes are TRBV18 and TRBJ1-3; the D gene is possibly TRBD1 (5 bases). In germline, CDR1 is KGHSH, CDR2 LQKENI. This CDR3 comprises 14 residues. V lost 1 base and J 9 bases, leaving 13 bases between the germline ends. As DNA, the CDR3 is TGTGCCAGCTCACCACAGGGCCCGGGGGGCACCATATATTTT. Its protein product is CASSPQGPGGTIYF.

This clone was observed a single time. This specimen includes other DNA sequences encoding the same CDR3. The CDR3 bases are TGTGCCAGCAGCTTCCGAACAGGGGAGCAGTACTTC. Its translation is CASSFRTGEQYF. This sequence joins TRBV5-4 and TRBJ2-7; D is possibly TRBD1 (6 bases). Germline V lookup: CDR1 SGHNT, CDR2 YYREEE (reference sequence). The CDR3 has 12 residues. V lost 2 bases, J lost 7 bases, and 10 bases lay in between.

The J gene is TRBJ1-2, the V gene TRBV2, with TRBD1 matching over 8 bases. J lost 7 bases, V lost 5 bases, and 9 bases had no gene match. The CDR3 extends over 14 amino acids. CDR1 is SNHLY, CDR2 FYNNEI, per germline. The CDR3 DNA reads TGTGCCAGCAGTCGGACAGGGAATGTCTCTGGCTACACCTTC. Its translation: CASSRTGNVSGYTF.

This chain joins TRBV4-1 and TRBJ1-3, with D possibly matching TRBD1 (6 bases). The CDR3 extends over 16 amino acids. V shed 4 bases and J shed 0 bases, with 13 bases lying between them. CDR1 is MGHRA and CDR2 is YSYEKL in the germline V gene. The CDR3 sequence is CASSRRTALSGNTIYF. DNA for the CDR3: TGCGCCAGCAGCCGAAGGACAGCCCTCTCTGGAAACACCATATATTTT.

This clone was counted a single time. This chain joins TRBV7-9 and TRBJ2-5; the match to TRBD2 covers 9 bases. Germline loops: CDR1 SEHNR, CDR2 FQNEAQ (reference sequence). This CDR3 contains 17 residues. V lost 1 base to trimming and J lost 1 base; unmatched junction nucleotides: 7. The CDR3 here is CASSLVGAGGSQETQYF. Written as DNA, the CDR3 is TGTGCCAGCAGCTTAGTAGGAGCGGGGGGATCCCAAGAGACCCAGTACTTC. Together with reference TRBV7-9 and TRBJ2-5, the CDR3 gives the full variable domain: DTGVSQNPRHKITKRGQNVTFRCDPISEHNRLYWYRQTLGQGPEFLTYFQNEAQLEKSRLLSDRFSAERPKGSFSTLEIQRTEQGDSAMYLCASSLVGAGGSQETQYFGPGTRLLVL.

The rearrangement uses TRBV7-2 and TRBJ1-6; weak D call: TRBD1 (6 bases). Germline V gene sequence: CDR1 SGHTA, CDR2 FQGNSA. CDR3 length: 18 residues. V lost 1 base, J lost 4 bases, and 17 bases lay in between. The CDR3 nucleotides are TGTGCCAGCAGCTTAGGGGGGACATTCGCGGCTTATAATTCACCCCTCCACTTT. It yields the protein CASSLGGTFAAYNSPLHF.

The J gene is TRBJ2-7, the V gene TRBV18; a weak D match, TRBD1 (6 bases). Germline V gene sequence: CDR1 KGHSH, CDR2 LQKENI. V shed 6 bases and J shed 2 bases, with 20 bases lying between them. This CDR3 is built from 16 residues. The CDR3 loop reads CASSPSLDRNTYEQYF. CDR3 bases: TGTGCCAGCTCTCCCTCCCTCGACAGGAACACCTACGAGCAGTACTTC.

Notes on this clone: One end of the junction does not line up with germline, which may come from a read error. The chain has TRBV7-9 and TRBJ2-5; perhaps TRBD1 as D (6 bases). Germline CDR1 and CDR2: SEHNR and FQNEAQ (reference sequence). The CDR3 is made up of 15 amino acids. CDR3 bases: TGTTCCAGCAGCCAAGATTGGACAGTCCAAGAGACCCAGTACTTC. Amino acid sequence: CSSSQDWTVQETQYF.

The chain employs TRBV7-2 and TRBJ2-3, with D tentatively TRBD2 (5 bases). Germline lookup yields CDR1 SGHTA and CDR2 FQGNSA. The CDR3 is 15 residues long. Trimming removed 5 bases from V and 3 bases from J, with 15 bases in between. The CDR3 spells CASSPASLATDTQYF. CDR3 sequence (DNA): TGTGCCAGCAGCCCCGCTTCTCTAGCAACAGATACGCAGTATTTT.

The chain employs TRBV5-1 and TRBJ1-1; D is perhaps TRBD1 (5 bases). This CDR3 region has 14 residues. Trimming pared 4 bases from V and 0 bases from J, leaving 10 bases between. In germline, CDR1 is SGHRS, CDR2 YFSETQ. In DNA, the CDR3 is TGCGCCAGCAGCCCAGGGATGTTGAACACTGAAGCTTTCTTT. Its protein is CASSPGMLNTEAFF.